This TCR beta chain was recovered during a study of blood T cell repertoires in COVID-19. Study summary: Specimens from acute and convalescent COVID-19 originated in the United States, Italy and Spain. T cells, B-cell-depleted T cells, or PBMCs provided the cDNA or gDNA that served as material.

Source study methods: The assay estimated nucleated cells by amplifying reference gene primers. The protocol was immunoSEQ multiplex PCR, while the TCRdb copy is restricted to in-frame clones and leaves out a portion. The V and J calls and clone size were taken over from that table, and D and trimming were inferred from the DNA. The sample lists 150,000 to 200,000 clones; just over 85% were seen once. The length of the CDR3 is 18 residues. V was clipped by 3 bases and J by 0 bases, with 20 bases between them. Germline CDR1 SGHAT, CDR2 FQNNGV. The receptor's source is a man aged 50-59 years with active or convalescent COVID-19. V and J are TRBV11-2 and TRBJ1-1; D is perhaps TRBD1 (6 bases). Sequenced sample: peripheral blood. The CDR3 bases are TGTGCCAGCAGCTTGGACCGGACAGCAACTGTTATGAACACTGAAGCTTTCTTT. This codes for CASSLDRTATVMNTEAFF.